This TCR beta chain was identified during a study of blood T cell repertoires in COVID-19. The table came from immunoSEQ multiplex PCR; TCRdb's copy has only in-frame clones and leaves some out. The table records 250,000 to 350,000 clones, approximately 90% of them present only once. Germline loops: CDR1 KGHSH, CDR2 LQKENI. The CDR3 length is 17 residues. Trimming took off 1 base at V and 0 bases at J, with 10 bases between the two ends. The sequence was obtained from an older woman with acute or convalescent COVID-19. This chain connects TRBV18 to TRBJ2-6, with a tentative D call TRBD2 (5 bases). Sequenced input: peripheral blood. The CDR3 sequence is CASSPQEVLSGANVLTF. CDR3 nucleotides: TGTGCCAGCTCACCACAGGAGGTCCTCTCTGGGGCCAACGTCCTGACTTTC.